These T cell receptor beta chains were read from a single sample in a study of shared clonotypes between healthy human individuals. Method: immunoSEQ multiplex PCR; TCRdb's copy keeps in-frame clones and lacks some. The data show roughly 720,000 clones, with about nine tenths seen just once and more than 30% held by the top ten. Source material: memory CD8+ T cells from PBMCs. These receptor sequences come from a man aged 18 to 29 in good health. Some clones in this sample may be carry-over from other donors' samples. The CDR3 runs from the conserved cysteine through the conserved F or W. A D gene is named only where the DNA matches it firmly. Size tells how often a clone was seen (once, few, many) or the class of an expanded clone, and some rows leave it out.

V gene: TRBV10-3; J gene: TRBJ2-2; D gene: -; clone size: -; CDR3 DNA: TGTGCCATCAGTGTTGGGGGGAACACCGGGGAGCTGTTTTTT; CDR3 protein: CAISVGGNTGELFF
V gene: TRBV6-1; J gene: TRBJ2-7; D gene: TRBD2; clone size: -; CDR3 DNA: TGTGCCAGCAACACGAGGGGGACTAGTTCCTACGAGCAGTACTTC; CDR3 protein: CASNTRGTSSYEQYF
V gene: TRBV9; J gene: TRBJ2-3; D gene: -; clone size: once; CDR3 DNA: TGTGCCAGCAGCGTAGCCCGTGTGTCAGATACGCAGTATTTT; CDR3 protein: CASSVARVSDTQYF
V gene: TRBV5-6; J gene: TRBJ1-2; D gene: TRBD1; clone size: -; CDR3 DNA: TGTGCCAGCAGCCCTAGCCGACAGGGGTACTATGGCTACACCTTC; CDR3 protein: CASSPSRQGYYGYTF
V gene: TRBV9; J gene: TRBJ2-3; D gene: -; clone size: once; CDR3 DNA: TGTGCCAGCAGCGTAAGAGGAAAACCCCCAGTTTTT; CDR3 protein: CASSVRGKPPVF
V gene: TRBV19; J gene: TRBJ2-7; D gene: -; clone size: -; CDR3 DNA: TGTGCCAGTACCCCCAGGGCAGATACCTACGAGCAGTACTTC; CDR3 protein: CASTPRADTYEQYF
V gene: TRBV10-3; J gene: TRBJ2-1; D gene: -; clone size: -; CDR3 DNA: TGTGCCATCAGTGATAGGAGGGGGGTCTCCTACAATGAGCAGTTCTTC; CDR3 protein: CAISDRRGVSYNEQFF
V gene: TRBV15; J gene: TRBJ1-5; D gene: TRBD1; clone size: -; CDR3 DNA: TGTGCCACCAGCAGGGGACAGGGGGTTGTCAATCAGCCCCAGCATTTT; CDR3 protein: CATSRGQGVVNQPQHF
V gene: TRBV11-2; J gene: TRBJ1-1; D gene: -; clone size: once; CDR3 DNA: TGTGCCAGCAGCCCCGGCGGGGGGAGCACTGAAGCTTTCTTT; CDR3 protein: CASSPGGGSTEAFF
V gene: TRBV5-4; J gene: TRBJ2-1; D gene: TRBD2; clone size: -; CDR3 DNA: TGTGCCAGCAGCTTAGCGGGAGGTGCAACCTACAATGAGCAGTTCTTC; CDR3 protein: CASSLAGGATYNEQFF
V gene: TRBV9; J gene: TRBJ1-3; D gene: -; clone size: -; CDR3 DNA: TGTGCCAGCATGGTAGGACCCTCTGGAAACACCATATATTTT; CDR3 protein: CASMVGPSGNTIYF
V gene: TRBV4-3; J gene: TRBJ2-7; D gene: TRBD1; clone size: -; CDR3 DNA: TGCGCCAGCAGCCTTCCAAAGGGACAGTCTTACCCCCACTCCTACGAGCAGTACTTC; CDR3 protein: CASSLPKGQSYPHSYEQYF
V gene: TRBV7-9; J gene: TRBJ1-4; D gene: TRBD1; clone size: -; CDR3 DNA: TGTGCCAGCAGCCCCCGCGACAGGGAGGGTGAAAAACTGTTTTTT; CDR3 protein: CASSPRDREGEKLFF
V gene: TRBV27; J gene: TRBJ2-2; D gene: -; clone size: -; CDR3 DNA: TGTGCCAGCAGTTTAGTACCCCCCGGGGAGCTGTTTTTT; CDR3 protein: CASSLVPPGELFF
V gene: TRBV14; J gene: TRBJ2-3; D gene: -; clone size: -; CDR3 DNA: TGTGCCAGCAGCCAGTTTGCAAGCGGCCCGGCAGATACGCAGTATTTT; CDR3 protein: CASSQFASGPADTQYF
V gene: TRBV7-2; J gene: TRBJ2-7; D gene: -; clone size: -; CDR3 DNA: TGTGCCAGCAGCTTAGATTGGGGTACCTACGAGCAGTACTTC; CDR3 protein: CASSLDWGTYEQYF
V gene: TRBV28; J gene: TRBJ2-2; D gene: -; clone size: -; CDR3 DNA: TGTGCCAGCAGTTATATGATTGGGACCGGGGAGCTGTTTTTT; CDR3 protein: CASSYMIGTGELFF
V gene: TRBV5-6; J gene: TRBJ2-3; D gene: TRBD1; clone size: -; CDR3 DNA: TGTGCCAGCAGCTTGGGGGACAGGGCCACAGATACGCAGTATTTT; CDR3 protein: CASSLGDRATDTQYF
V gene: TRBV27; J gene: TRBJ1-5; D gene: -; clone size: many; CDR3 DNA: TGTGCCAGCAGTTTTGGGTACAATCAGCCCCAGCATTTT; CDR3 protein: CASSFGYNQPQHF
V gene: TRBV6-1; J gene: TRBJ2-7; D gene: -; clone size: once; CDR3 DNA: TGTGCCACCCGAGCGGGGACAGCATACTACTACGAGCAGTACTTC; CDR3 protein: CATRAGTAYYYEQYF
V gene: TRBV9; J gene: TRBJ1-2; D gene: -; clone size: -; CDR3 DNA: TGTGCCAGCAGCTCCCCGACAGCACTTTATGGCTACACCTTC; CDR3 protein: CASSSPTALYGYTF
V gene: TRBV6-5; J gene: TRBJ1-1; D gene: -; clone size: once; CDR3 DNA: TGTGCCAGCAGTTACTCAAAGGGGGAAGCTTTCTTT; CDR3 protein: CASSYSKGEAFF
V gene: TRBV29-1; J gene: TRBJ1-2; D gene: -; clone size: -; CDR3 DNA: TGCAGCGTATCAGGTGGGGCTAACTATGGCTACACCTTC; CDR3 protein: CSVSGGANYGYTF
V gene: TRBV19; J gene: TRBJ1-5; D gene: -; clone size: -; CDR3 DNA: TGTGCCAGTAGCCTTGGGGAGGGGACTCAGCCCCAGCATTTT; CDR3 protein: CASSLGEGTQPQHF
V gene: TRBV6-5; J gene: TRBJ1-1; D gene: -; clone size: -; CDR3 DNA: TGTGCCAGCAGTTACTCGAGGTGGGGATCCAACACTGAAGCTTTCTTT; CDR3 protein: CASSYSRWGSNTEAFF
V gene: TRBV6-5; J gene: TRBJ2-3; D gene: TRBD2; clone size: -; CDR3 DNA: TGTGCCAGCAGTCCTAGCGGTACTAGCACAGATACGCAGTATTTT; CDR3 protein: CASSPSGTSTDTQYF
V gene: TRBV27; J gene: TRBJ1-2; D gene: -; clone size: -; CDR3 DNA: TGTGCCAGCAGTCCCGACAAGTCCTGGCTCGGCTACACCTTC; CDR3 protein: CASSPDKSWLGYTF
V gene: TRBV27; J gene: TRBJ2-1; D gene: -; clone size: -; CDR3 DNA: TGTGCCAGCAGTCAATCAGTTCTCAATGAGCAGTTCTTC; CDR3 protein: CASSQSVLNEQFF
V gene: TRBV11-2; J gene: TRBJ2-1; D gene: -; clone size: few; CDR3 DNA: TGTGCCAGCAGGTCATCAGCGGATGAGCAGTTCTTC; CDR3 protein: CASRSSADEQFF
V gene: TRBV7-9; J gene: TRBJ1-5; D gene: -; clone size: -; CDR3 DNA: TGTGCCAGCAGCTTAGTCGCAGTCGGGGGGCCCCAGCATTTT; CDR3 protein: CASSLVAVGGPQHF
V gene: TRBV27; J gene: TRBJ2-7; D gene: TRBD1; clone size: -; CDR3 DNA: TGTGCCAGCAGTTCCCGGGACAGGTCCTACGAGCAGTACTTC; CDR3 protein: CASSSRDRSYEQYF
V gene: TRBV7-6; J gene: TRBJ2-5; D gene: TRBD2; clone size: -; CDR3 DNA: TGTGCCAGCAGCTGGACTAGCGGAAAAAAAGAGACCCAGTACTTC; CDR3 protein: CASSWTSGKKETQYF
V gene: TRBV28; J gene: TRBJ1-1; D gene: -; clone size: -; CDR3 DNA: TGTGCCAGCAGTTTTGGGACACCGAACACTGAAGCTTTCTTT; CDR3 protein: CASSFGTPNTEAFF
V gene: TRBV5-8; J gene: TRBJ1-2; D gene: -; clone size: -; CDR3 DNA: TGTGCCAGCAGCTCTAACCTGATCTATGGCTACACCTTC; CDR3 protein: CASSSNLIYGYTF
V gene: TRBV29-1; J gene: TRBJ2-7; D gene: TRBD1; clone size: -; CDR3 DNA: TGCAGCGTAGACGGGACAGGGGGCCACGAGCAGTACTTC; CDR3 protein: CSVDGTGGHEQYF
V gene: TRBV29-1; J gene: TRBJ2-1; D gene: -; clone size: -; CDR3 DNA: TGCAGCGCCCCTTCCGAGAATGAGCAGTTCTTC; CDR3 protein: CSAPSENEQFF
V gene: TRBV5-6; J gene: TRBJ2-1; D gene: TRBD1; clone size: -; CDR3 DNA: TGTGCCAGCAGCGACTCACAGGGGGTAGAGCAGTTCTTC; CDR3 protein: CASSDSQGVEQFF
V gene: TRBV21-1; J gene: TRBJ2-7; D gene: -; clone size: -; CDR3 DNA: TGTGCCAGCAGCAAAGGACAGGGCGAGCAGTACTTC; CDR3 protein: CASSKGQGEQYF
V gene: TRBV5-1; J gene: TRBJ1-2; D gene: TRBD1; clone size: -; CDR3 DNA: TGCGCCAGCAGCCGGGGACAGGGGGCGCGAGGCTACACCTTC; CDR3 protein: CASSRGQGARGYTF
V gene: TRBV6-4; J gene: TRBJ2-2; D gene: -; clone size: many; CDR3 DNA: TGTGCCAGCAGTGACTCGAGGGACGCCACCGGGGAGCTGTTTTTT; CDR3 protein: CASSDSRDATGELFF
V gene: TRBV5-8; J gene: TRBJ1-5; D gene: TRBD1; clone size: -; CDR3 DNA: TGTGCCAGCAGCTGGAGAGGGACAGGGGCCTTTCACTATAGCAATCAGCCCCAGCATTTT; CDR3 protein: CASSWRGTGAFHYSNQPQHF
V gene: TRBV19; J gene: TRBJ1-1; D gene: -; clone size: -; CDR3 DNA: TGTGCCAGTAGTATGAGCAGGGGCGGGAACACTGAAGCTTTCTTT; CDR3 protein: CASSMSRGGNTEAFF
V gene: TRBV28; J gene: TRBJ1-2; D gene: -; clone size: -; CDR3 DNA: TGTGCCAGCACCCCCCGCCCCAGCTTTAACTATGGCTACACCTTC; CDR3 protein: CASTPRPSFNYGYTF
V gene: TRBV5-6; J gene: TRBJ2-7; D gene: TRBD2; clone size: -; CDR3 DNA: TGTGCCAGCAGCTTCGGGACTAGTCTCCTCGGGCAGTACTTC; CDR3 protein: CASSFGTSLLGQYF